This passage covers 7 T cell receptor beta chains from one sample sequenced in a study of blood T cells in healthy people across ages. A sample-barcoded 5' primer and a J-beta primer mix were used in a second PCR of about 7 to 12 cycles. TCRdb redid the calling of the 5' RACE reads with MiXCR, one entry per CDR3 protein. This table holds around 1,800,000 distinct CDR3 sequences, roughly two fifths found once. Sample: blood. These receptors were taken from a human donor in good health.

In its sample, this clonotype was seen many times. This chain uses TRBV20-1 with TRBJ2-5; unclear D gene. Germline assignment: CDR1 DFQATT and CDR2 SNEGSKA (reference sequence). The CDR3 length is 13 residues. Between the trimmed V and J ends, which lost 3 bases and 1 base, there was a span of 9 bases. The CDR3 reads CSASLTVQETQYF. CDR3 sequence (DNA): TGCAGTGCTAGCTTGACGGTCCAAGAGACCCAGTACTTC.

This clonotype has only a few counts. The V call is TRBV7-8, the J call TRBJ1-6; TRBD1 might be the D (5 bases). Deletions cut 5 bases from V and 7 bases from J, with 12 bases between. Germline V gene data show CDR1 as SGHVS and CDR2 as FQNEAQ. The CDR3 sequence is 14 residues long. CDR3 sequence: CASSDRTPNSPLHF. CDR3 sequence (DNA): TGTGCCAGCAGCGACCGGACACCGAATTCACCCCTCCACTTT.

The genes are TRBV29-1 and TRBJ2-1; D may be TRBD2 (7 bases). From germline, CDR1 is SQVTM and CDR2 ANQGSEA. The germline V and J ends were trimmed by 4 bases and 1 base, with 14 bases remaining between them. This CDR3 contains 15 residues. In DNA form, the CDR3 reads TGCAGCGTTGCGGGGGGCGCAAAGTCCTACAATGAGCAGTTCTTC. This encodes CSVAGGAKSYNEQFF.

The rearrangement joins TRBV20-1 to TRBJ1-5; TRBD1 aligns across 12 bases. Looked up from germline, CDR1 is DFQATT and CDR2 is SNEGSKA (reference sequence). This CDR3 comprises 14 residues. Trimming at V came to 5 bases and at J to 6 bases, leaving 5 bases not matched to a gene. Here the CDR3 DNA reads TGCAGTGCTGTCGGGACAGGGGGCCCTCAGCCCCAGCATTTT. Translated: CSAVGTGGPQPQHF.

J is TRBJ2-7 and V is TRBV7-2; D is unresolved. Germline lookup yields CDR1 SGHTA and CDR2 FQGNSA. The V end lost 6 bases, the J end lost 0 bases, and 15 bases lay between the germline ends. The CDR3 is made up of 15 amino acids. The CDR3 sequence: CASRQRLTFSYEQYF. The CDR3 DNA reads TGTGCCAGCAGACAGAGACTGACCTTCTCCTACGAGCAGTACTTC.

Ten or more counts support this clonotype. This sequence joins TRBV28 and TRBJ2-6; D might be TRBD2 (5 bases). The CDR3 runs to 15 residues. CDR1 is MDHEN and CDR2 is SYDVKM in the germline V gene. Trimming pared 6 bases from V and 2 bases from J, leaving 11 bases between. The DNA of the CDR3 is TGTGCCAGCAGCTTAGTCGGGGCTGGGGCCAACGTCCTGACTTTC. Protein product: CASSLVGAGANVLTF.

The rearrangement joins TRBV7-2 to TRBJ2-3, with D possibly matching TRBD2 (6 bases). This CDR3 has 16 amino acids. Germline loops: CDR1 SGHTA, CDR2 FQGNSA. Trimming shortened V by 1 base and J by 2 bases, and 13 bases separated the two germline ends. The DNA of the CDR3 is TGTGCCAGCAGCTTAGTATTTGGCGGGAACACAGATACGCAGTATTTT. Its protein product is CASSLVFGGNTDTQYF. Combining the CDR3 with reference TRBV7-2 and TRBJ2-3 gives the whole variable domain GAGVSQSPSNKVTEKGKDVELRCDPISGHTALYWYRQSLGQGLEFLIYFQGNSAPDKSGLPSDRFSAERTGGSVSTLTIQRTQQEDSAVYLCASSLVFGGNTDTQYFGPGTRLTVL.